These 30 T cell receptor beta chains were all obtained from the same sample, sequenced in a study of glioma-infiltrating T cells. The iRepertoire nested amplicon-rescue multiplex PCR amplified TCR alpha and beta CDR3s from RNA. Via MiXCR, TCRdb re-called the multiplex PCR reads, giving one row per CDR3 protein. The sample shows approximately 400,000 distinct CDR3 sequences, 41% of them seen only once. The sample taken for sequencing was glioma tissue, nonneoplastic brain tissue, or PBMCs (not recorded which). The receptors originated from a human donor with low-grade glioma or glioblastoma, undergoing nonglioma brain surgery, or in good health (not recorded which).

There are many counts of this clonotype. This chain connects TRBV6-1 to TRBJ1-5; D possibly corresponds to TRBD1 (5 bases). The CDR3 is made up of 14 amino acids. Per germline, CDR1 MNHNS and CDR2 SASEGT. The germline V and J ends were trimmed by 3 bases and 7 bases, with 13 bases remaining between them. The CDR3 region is CASSDREGYQPQHF. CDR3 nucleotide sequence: TGTGCCAGCAGTGACCGGGAGGGGTACCAGCCCCAGCATTTT.

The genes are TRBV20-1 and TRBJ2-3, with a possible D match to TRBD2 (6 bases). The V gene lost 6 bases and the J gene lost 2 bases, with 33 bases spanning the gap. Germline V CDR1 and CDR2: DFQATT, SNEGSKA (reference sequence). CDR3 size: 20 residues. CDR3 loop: CSALPGRIAELKFSTDTQYF. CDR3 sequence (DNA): TGCAGTGCGCTCCCGGGTAGGATAGCGGAACTGAAATTTTCCACAGATACGCAGTATTTT.

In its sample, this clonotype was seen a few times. This CDR3 reads CASSPRAGQNYNEQFF. In nucleotides, the CDR3 is TGTGCCAGCTCACCACGAGCGGGACAGAACTACAATGAGCAGTTCTTC. The V and J genes are TRBV18 and TRBJ2-1, with D perhaps matching TRBD1 or TRBD2 (7 bases each). V lost 1 base, J lost 3 bases, and 13 bases lay in between. The CDR3 consists of 16 residues. Germline V gene sequence: CDR1 KGHSH, CDR2 LQKENI.

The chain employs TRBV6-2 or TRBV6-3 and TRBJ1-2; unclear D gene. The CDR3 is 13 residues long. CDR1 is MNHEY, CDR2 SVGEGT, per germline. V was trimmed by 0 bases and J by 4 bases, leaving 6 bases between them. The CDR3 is CASSYSGPYGYTF. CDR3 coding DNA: TGTGCCAGCAGTTACTCCGGGCCCTATGGCTACACCTTC.

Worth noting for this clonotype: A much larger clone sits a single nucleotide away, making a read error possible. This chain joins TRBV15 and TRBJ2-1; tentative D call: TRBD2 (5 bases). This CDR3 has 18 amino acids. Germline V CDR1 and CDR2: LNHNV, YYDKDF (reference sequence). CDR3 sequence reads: CATSGDFRETRPHFEQFF. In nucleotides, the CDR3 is TGTGCCACCAGCGGAGATTTCCGGGAAACTAGACCCCATTTTGAGCAGTTCTTC.

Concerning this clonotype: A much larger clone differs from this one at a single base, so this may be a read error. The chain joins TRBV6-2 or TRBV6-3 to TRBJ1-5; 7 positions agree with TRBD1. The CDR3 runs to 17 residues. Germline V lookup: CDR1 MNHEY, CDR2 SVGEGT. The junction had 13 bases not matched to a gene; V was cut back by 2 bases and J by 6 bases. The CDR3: CASSYRELTPGGQPQHF. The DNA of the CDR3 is TGTGCCAGCAGTTACAGGGAACTTACCCCAGGGGGTCAGCCCCAGCATTTT.

CDR3 in amino acids: CASSFYGTGAREQFF. In DNA form, the CDR3 reads TGTGCCAGCAGTTTTTATGGGACAGGGGCCAGGGAGCAGTTCTTC. This chain links TRBV28 with TRBJ2-1, with 10 positions matching TRBD1. V shed 3 bases and J 10 bases; nucleotides not matched to a gene: 9. The CDR3 extends over 15 amino acids. CDR1 and CDR2 (germline): MDHEN, SYDVKM.

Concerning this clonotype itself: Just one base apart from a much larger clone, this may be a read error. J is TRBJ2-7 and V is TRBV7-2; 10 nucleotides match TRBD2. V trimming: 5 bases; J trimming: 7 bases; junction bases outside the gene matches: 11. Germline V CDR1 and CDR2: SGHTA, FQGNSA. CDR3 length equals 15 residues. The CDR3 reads CASSKLAGSYNEQYF. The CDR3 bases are TGTGCCAGCAGCAAACTAGCGGGGTCCTACAATGAGCAGTACTTC.

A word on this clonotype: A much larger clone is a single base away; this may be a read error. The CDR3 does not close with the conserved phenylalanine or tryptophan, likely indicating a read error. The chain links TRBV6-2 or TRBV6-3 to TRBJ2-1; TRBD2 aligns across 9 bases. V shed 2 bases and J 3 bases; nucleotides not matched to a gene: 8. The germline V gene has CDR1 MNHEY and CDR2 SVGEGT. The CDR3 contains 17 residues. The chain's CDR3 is CASSYAIAGEGYNEQFL. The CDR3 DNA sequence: TGTGCCAGCAGTTACGCAATAGCGGGAGAGGGCTACAATGAGCAGTTCCTC.

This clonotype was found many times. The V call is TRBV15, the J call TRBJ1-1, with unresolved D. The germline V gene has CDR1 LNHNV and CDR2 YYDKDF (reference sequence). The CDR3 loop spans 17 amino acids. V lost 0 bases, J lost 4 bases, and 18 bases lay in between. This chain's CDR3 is CATSRDRRAWQSTEAFF. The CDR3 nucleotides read TGTGCCACCAGCAGAGATCGTAGGGCTTGGCAAAGCACTGAAGCTTTCTTT. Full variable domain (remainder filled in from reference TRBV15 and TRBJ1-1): DAMVIQNPRYQVTQFGKPVTLSCSQTLNHNVMYWYQQKSSQAPKLLFHYYDKDFNNEADTPDNFQSRRPNTSFCFLDIRSPGLGDTAMYLCATSRDRRAWQSTEAFFGQGTRLTVV.

The chain's CDR3 is CASSQVGTGPYEQYF. DNA of the CDR3: TGCGCCAGCAGCCAAGTCGGGACAGGGCCCTACGAGCAGTACTTC. This chain links TRBV4-1 with TRBJ2-7, with TRBD1 matching over 9 bases. V shed 1 base, J shed 2 bases, and the junction held 3 bases outside the gene matches. The length of the CDR3 is 15 residues. Germline CDR1 reads MGHRA; CDR2 reads YSYEKL.

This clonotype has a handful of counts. CDR3 region: CASRRDRHQPQHF. In nucleotides, the CDR3 is TGTGCCAGCAGAAGGGACAGACATCAGCCCCAGCATTTT. This chain links TRBV28 with TRBJ1-5; 7 positions agree with TRBD1. The CDR3 totals 13 residues. The ends lost 6 bases at V and 5 bases at J; junction bases unmatched: 4. CDR1 and CDR2 (germline): MDHEN, SYDVKM.

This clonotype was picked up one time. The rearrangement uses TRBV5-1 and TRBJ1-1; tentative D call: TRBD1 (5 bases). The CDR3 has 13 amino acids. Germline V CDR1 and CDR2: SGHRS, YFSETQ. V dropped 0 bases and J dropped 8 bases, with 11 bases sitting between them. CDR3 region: CASSLAGLVEAFF. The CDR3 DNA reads TGCGCCAGCAGCTTGGCGGGACTCGTCGAAGCTTTCTTT.

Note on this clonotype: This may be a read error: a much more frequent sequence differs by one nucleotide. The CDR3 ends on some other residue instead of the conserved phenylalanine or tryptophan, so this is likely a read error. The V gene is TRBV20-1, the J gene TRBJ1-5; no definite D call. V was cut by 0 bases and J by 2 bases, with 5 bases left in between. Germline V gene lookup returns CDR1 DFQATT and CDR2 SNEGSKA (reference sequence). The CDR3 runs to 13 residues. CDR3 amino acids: CSAREGGNQPQHL. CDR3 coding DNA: TGCAGTGCTAGAGAGGGCGGCAATCAGCCCCAGCATCTT.

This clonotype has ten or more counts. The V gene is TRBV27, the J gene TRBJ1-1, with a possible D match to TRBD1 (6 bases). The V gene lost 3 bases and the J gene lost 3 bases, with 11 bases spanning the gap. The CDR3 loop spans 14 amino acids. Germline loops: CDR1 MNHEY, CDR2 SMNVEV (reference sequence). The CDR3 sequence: CASSFQGYDTEAFF. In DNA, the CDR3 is TGTGCCAGCAGTTTCCAGGGGTATGACACTGAAGCTTTCTTT.

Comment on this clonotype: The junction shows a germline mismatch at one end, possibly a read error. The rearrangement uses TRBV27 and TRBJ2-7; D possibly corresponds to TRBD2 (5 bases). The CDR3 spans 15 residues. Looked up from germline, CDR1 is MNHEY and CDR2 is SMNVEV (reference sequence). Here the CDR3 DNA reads TGTGCCGGCAGCCCCGACCCGGGGAGACTCTACGAGCAGTACTTC. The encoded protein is CAGSPDPGRLYEQYF.

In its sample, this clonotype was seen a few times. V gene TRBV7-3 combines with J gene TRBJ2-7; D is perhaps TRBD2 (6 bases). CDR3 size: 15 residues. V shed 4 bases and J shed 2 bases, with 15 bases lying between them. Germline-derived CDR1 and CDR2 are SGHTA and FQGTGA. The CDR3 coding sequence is TGTGCCAGCAGCTATTCCGGGACTTCGACCTACGAGCAGTACTTC. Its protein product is CASSYSGTSTYEQYF. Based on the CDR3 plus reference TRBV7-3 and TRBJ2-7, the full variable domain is GAGVSQTPSNKVTEKGKYVELRCDPISGHTALYWYRQSLGQGPEFLIYFQGTGAADDSGLPNDRFFAVRPEGSVSTLKIQRTERGDSAVYLCASSYSGTSTYEQYFGPGTRLTVT.

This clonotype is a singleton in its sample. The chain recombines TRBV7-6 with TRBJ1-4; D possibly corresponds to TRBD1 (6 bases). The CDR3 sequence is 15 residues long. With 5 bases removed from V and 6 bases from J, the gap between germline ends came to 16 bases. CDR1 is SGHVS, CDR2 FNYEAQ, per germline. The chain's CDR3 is CASSVNQGFDEKLFF. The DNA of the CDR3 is TGTGCCAGCAGCGTAAACCAGGGGTTTGATGAAAAACTGTTTTTT.

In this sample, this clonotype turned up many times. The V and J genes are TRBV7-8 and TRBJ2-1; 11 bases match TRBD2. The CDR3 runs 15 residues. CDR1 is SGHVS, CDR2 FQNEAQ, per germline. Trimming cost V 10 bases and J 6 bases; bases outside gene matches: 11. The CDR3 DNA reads TGTGCCACTGCCGAACTAGCGGGAGTTCCCAATGAGCAGTTCTTC. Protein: CATAELAGVPNEQFF. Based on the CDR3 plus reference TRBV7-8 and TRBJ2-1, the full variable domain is GAGVSQSPRYKVAKRGQDVALRCDPISGHVSLFWYQQALGQGPEFLTYFQNEAQLDKSGLPSDRFFAERPEGSVSTLKIQRTQQEDSAVYLCATAELAGVPNEQFFGPGTRLTVL.

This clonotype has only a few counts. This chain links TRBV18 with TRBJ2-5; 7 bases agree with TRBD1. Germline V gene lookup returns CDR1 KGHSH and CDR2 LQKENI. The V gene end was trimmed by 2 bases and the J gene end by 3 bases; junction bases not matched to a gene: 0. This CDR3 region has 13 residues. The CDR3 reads CASSPGTEETQYF. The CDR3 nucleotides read TGTGCCAGCTCACCAGGGACAGAAGAGACCCAGTACTTC.

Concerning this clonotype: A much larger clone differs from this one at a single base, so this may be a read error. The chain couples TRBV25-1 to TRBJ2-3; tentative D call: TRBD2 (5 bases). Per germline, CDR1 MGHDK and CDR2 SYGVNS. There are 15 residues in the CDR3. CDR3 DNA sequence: TGTGCCAGCAGTTACAGAGGATCTAGCAAAGATACGCAGTATTTT. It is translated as CASSYRGSSKDTQYF.

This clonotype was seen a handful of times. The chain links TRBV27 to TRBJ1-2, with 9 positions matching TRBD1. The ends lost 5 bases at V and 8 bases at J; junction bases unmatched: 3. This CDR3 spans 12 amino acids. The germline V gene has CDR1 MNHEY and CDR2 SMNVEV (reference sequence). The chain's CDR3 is CASSGQGQGYTF. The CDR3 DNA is TGTGCCAGCAGTGGACAGGGGCAGGGCTACACCTTC.

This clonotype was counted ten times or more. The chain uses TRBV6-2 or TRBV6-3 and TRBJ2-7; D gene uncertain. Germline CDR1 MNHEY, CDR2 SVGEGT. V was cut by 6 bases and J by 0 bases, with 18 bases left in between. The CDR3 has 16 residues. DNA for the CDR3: TGTGCCAGCAGAGAACCCCCACAGCGTCGCTCCTACGAGCAGTACTTC. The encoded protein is CASREPPQRRSYEQYF.

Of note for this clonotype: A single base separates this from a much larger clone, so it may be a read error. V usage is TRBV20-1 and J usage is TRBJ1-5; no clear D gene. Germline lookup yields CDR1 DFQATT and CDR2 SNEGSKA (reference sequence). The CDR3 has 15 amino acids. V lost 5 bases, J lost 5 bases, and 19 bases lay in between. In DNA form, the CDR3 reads TGCAGTGCTCTCCCGGGGAGGGAAGACGATCAGCCCCAGCATTTT. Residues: CSALPGREDDQPQHF.

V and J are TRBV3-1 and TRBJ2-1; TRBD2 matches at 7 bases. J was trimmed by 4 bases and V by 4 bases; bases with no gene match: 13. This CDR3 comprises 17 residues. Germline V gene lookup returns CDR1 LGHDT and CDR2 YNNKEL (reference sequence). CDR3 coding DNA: TGTGCCAGCAGCCGGGCTCTGAGGGGAGGGCCGTACAATGAGCAGTTCTTC. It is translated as CASSRALRGGPYNEQFF.

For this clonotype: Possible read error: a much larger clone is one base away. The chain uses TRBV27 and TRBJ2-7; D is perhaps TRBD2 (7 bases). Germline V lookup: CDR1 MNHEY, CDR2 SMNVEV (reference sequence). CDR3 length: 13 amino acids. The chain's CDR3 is CASSRGASFEQYF. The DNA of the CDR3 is TGTGCCAGCAGTCGGGGGGCCTCCTTCGAGCAGTACTTC.

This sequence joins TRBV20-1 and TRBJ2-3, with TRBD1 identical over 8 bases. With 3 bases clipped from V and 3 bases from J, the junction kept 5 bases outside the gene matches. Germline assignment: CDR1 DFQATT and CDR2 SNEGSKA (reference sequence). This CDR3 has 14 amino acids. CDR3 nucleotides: TGCAGTGCTAGGGACAGGGTTGGAACAGATACGCAGTATTTT. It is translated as CSARDRVGTDTQYF.

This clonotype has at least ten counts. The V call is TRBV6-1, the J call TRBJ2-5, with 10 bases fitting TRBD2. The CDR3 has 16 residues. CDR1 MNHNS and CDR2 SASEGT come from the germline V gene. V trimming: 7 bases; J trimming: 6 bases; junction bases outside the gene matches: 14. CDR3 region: CASNNAEGTSVKTQYF. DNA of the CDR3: TGTGCCAGCAACAACGCCGAAGGGACTAGCGTAAAGACCCAGTACTTC.

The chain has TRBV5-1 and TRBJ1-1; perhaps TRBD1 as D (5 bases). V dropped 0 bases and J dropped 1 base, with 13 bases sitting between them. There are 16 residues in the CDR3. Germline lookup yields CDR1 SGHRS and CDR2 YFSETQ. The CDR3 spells CASSLVGGLSNTEAFF. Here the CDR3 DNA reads TGCGCCAGCAGCTTGGTGGGGGGTCTCTCGAACACTGAAGCTTTCTTT.

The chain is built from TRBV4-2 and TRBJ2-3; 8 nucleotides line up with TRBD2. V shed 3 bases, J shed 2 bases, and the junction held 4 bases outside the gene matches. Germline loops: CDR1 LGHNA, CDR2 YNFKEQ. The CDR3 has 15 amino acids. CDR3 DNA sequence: TGTGCCAGCAGCCACAGCGGGAGAGACACAGATACGCAGTATTTT. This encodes CASSHSGRDTDTQYF.